The T cell receptor beta chain under discussion was sequenced for a study of OX40 agonist ivuxolimab in advanced cancers. Study at large: The patients received ivuxolimab by intravenous route every 2 weeks at 0.01 to 10 mg/kg. Study-wide points: Expansion of clones was among the lowest in partial responders at 0.1-3.0 mg/kg.

CDR3 size: 18 residues. Germline lookup yields CDR1 SGHRS and CDR2 YFSETQ. The trim removed 0 bases at V and 3 bases at J, leaving 7 bases unmatched. Generated by immunoSEQ multiplex PCR, the TCRdb table keeps only in-frame clones and is missing some. The sample has tens of thousands of clones, about 85% seen once. Comment on this clone: The antigen remains unidentified.

The V and J genes are TRBV5-1 and TRBJ2-6, with 9 bases lining up with TRBD2. The clonotype was recovered from an adult with an advanced solid tumor such as melanoma, head and neck, liver or kidney cancer. The specimen comprised CD4+ or CD8+ T cells sorted from blood, sampled in a trial of the OX40 agonist ivuxolimab. Here the CDR3 reads CASSLVASGTDGANVLTF. As DNA, the CDR3 is TGCGCCAGCAGCTTGGTCGCTAGCGGGACAGATGGGGCCAACGTCCTGACTTTC.